These T cell receptor beta chains were read from a single sample in a study of shared T cell receptors in the human thymus. TCRdb's copy holds only in-frame clones and misses some; the assay was immunoSEQ multiplex PCR. The top ten clones hold about 0.02% of a sample with about 380,000 clones, approximately 95% of them seen once. Source material: thymocytes. These receptors were taken from a human donor. Each CDR3 is given with its conserved first and last residue. A D gene is named only where the DNA matches it firmly. Size is omitted from some rows. Given values are once, few, many or a class for expanded clones.

J | size | V | D | DNA | CDR3
TRBJ2-3 | . | TRBV18 | . | TGTGCCAGCTCACTCCGGCCAGATACGCAGTATTTT | CASSLRPDTQYF
TRBJ1-5 | . | TRBV7-2 | . | TGTGCCAGCAGCCCTACAGGTGAGCTAAATCAGCCCCAGCATTTT | CASSPTGELNQPQHF
TRBJ1-6 | once | TRBV28 | . | TGTGCCAGCAGTCCAGGGACACTCCCGCTCTCCTATAATTCACCCCTCCACTTT | CASSPGTLPLSYNSPLHF
TRBJ1-1 | . | TRBV6-1 | . | TGTGCCAGCAGTGAAATGGGTCCGGGGGGAACTGAAGCTTTCTTT | CASSEMGPGGTEAFF
TRBJ1-5 | . | TRBV7-8 | . | TGTGCCAGCAGCTTAGTACCCACCCTGGGGCAGTATAGCAATCAGCCCCAGCATTTT | CASSLVPTLGQYSNQPQHF
TRBJ1-1 | . | TRBV7-9 | . | TGTGCCAGCAGCTTAGCATTGAGGACTGAAGCTTTCTTT | CASSLALRTEAFF
TRBJ2-1 | . | TRBV21-1 | . | TGTGCCAGCAGCGACGGGACTAGCGGGAGAGGGTCCTACAATGAGCAGTTCTTC | CASSDGTSGRGSYNEQFF
TRBJ1-5 | . | TRBV10-2 | . | TGCGCCAGCAGTGGCCCTAGACCTTGGGGGCATCAGCCCCAGCATTTT | CASSGPRPWGHQPQHF
TRBJ2-7 | . | TRBV28 | TRBD1 | TGTGCCAGCAGTCCTCCGGGACAGGGGGCCCGTGAGCAGTACTTC | CASSPPGQGAREQYF
TRBJ2-7 | . | TRBV4-1 | . | TGCGCCAGCAGCCAAGCAGACAGGAGCTCCTACGAGCAGTACTTC | CASSQADRSSYEQYF
TRBJ2-6 | . | TRBV28 | . | TGTGCCAGCAGTTTACCCAGAAGTGGGGCCAACGTCCTGACTTTC | CASSLPRSGANVLTF
TRBJ2-3 | . | TRBV7-4 | . | TGTGCCAGCAGCTTAGTGCGGCGGGCCAAGTATTTT | CASSLVRRAKYF
TRBJ2-3 | . | TRBV10-2 | . | TGCGCCAGCAGCCCCGGGGCCCGGTATAAAGATACGCAGTATTTT | CASSPGARYKDTQYF
TRBJ2-7 | . | TRBV13 | TRBD1 | TGTGCCAGCAGCGCAACCAACAGGGGGGAAGAGCAGTACTTC | CASSATNRGEEQYF
TRBJ1-1 | . | TRBV9 | TRBD1 | TGTGCCAGCGGGTCCGGACAGGGGGCTGAAGCTTTCTTT | CASGSGQGAEAFF
TRBJ2-7 | . | TRBV11-2 | TRBD2 | TGTGCCAGCAGCTTAGCGGGAGGTCGTTTATACGAGCAGTACTTC | CASSLAGGRLYEQYF
TRBJ1-2 | . | TRBV30 | . | TGTGCCTGGATCCTAGAGGACTCAGATAACTATGGCTACACCTTC | CAWILEDSDNYGYTF
TRBJ1-2 | once | TRBV15 | . | TGTGCCACCAGCAGGGATGACCCGGTTTATGGCTACACCTTC | CATSRDDPVYGYTF
TRBJ2-3 | . | TRBV12-2 | . | TGTGCAAGTCGCTTCCCCGGGGGGAGAGATACGCAGTATTTT | CASRFPGGRDTQYF
TRBJ2-1 | . | TRBV11-3 | TRBD2 | TGTGCCAGCAGCCCCCCATGCGGGGGATACAATGAGCAGTTCTTC | CASSPPCGGYNEQFF
TRBJ2-2 | . | TRBV5-8 | TRBD2 | TGTGCCAGCAGTTACTGGGCGGGAGGGCACACCGGGGAGCTGTTTTTT | CASSYWAGGHTGELFF
TRBJ1-2 | . | TRBV6-5 | TRBD1 | TGTGCCAGCAGTCCTCAGGGGGCGCCGAATGGCTACACCTTC | CASSPQGAPNGYTF
TRBJ2-1 | . | TRBV2 | . | TGTGCCACCAAGCTAGCCCCCTATCACAATGAGCAGTTCTTC | CATKLAPYHNEQFF
TRBJ2-7 | . | TRBV7-2 | TRBD2 | TGTGCCAGCAGCCCCACTAGCGGGAGGGGGTACGAGCAGTACTTC | CASSPTSGRGYEQYF
TRBJ1-5 | . | TRBV7-6 | . | TGTGCCAGCAGCTTAGCACCTAAGGTAGCCCAGCATTTT | CASSLAPKVAQHF
TRBJ2-3 | . | TRBV10-3 | TRBD2 | TGTGCCATCAGTGAGGGGAAGACTAGCGGCAGCACAGATACGCAGTATTTT | CAISEGKTSGSTDTQYF
TRBJ2-7 | once | TRBV18 | . | TGTGCCAGCTCACCAAAAGGAAAACGTCCTATCGACAACGAGCAGTACTTC | CASSPKGKRPIDNEQYF
TRBJ2-3 | . | TRBV18 | TRBD1 | TGTGCCAGCTCACCAGGGACAGGGGGGAAAGATACGCAGTATTTT | CASSPGTGGKDTQYF
TRBJ2-7 | . | TRBV28 | . | TGTGCCAGCAGTCGCGCCGGGGACTACGAGCAGTACTTC | CASSRAGDYEQYF
TRBJ2-7 | . | TRBV7-6 | TRBD2 | TGTGCCAGCAGCTTAGGGGTTGGGGGACTACCACCCATGGGCTCCTACGAGCAGTACTTC | CASSLGVGGLPPMGSYEQYF
TRBJ1-4 | . | TRBV18 | . | TGTGCCAGCTCGCCCCGGGTCTTTGGGAATGAAAAACTGTTTTTT | CASSPRVFGNEKLFF
TRBJ2-1 | . | TRBV14 | TRBD2 | TGTGCCAGCAGCCAAGGAAATCCGGGACTAGCGGGAGGGAAAGCAGACAATGAGCAGTTCTTC | CASSQGNPGLAGGKADNEQFF
TRBJ2-7 | . | TRBV14 | TRBD1 | TGTGCCAGCAGCCAAGAAAGCCAGGGGGCCCGCGGGATCCACGAGCAGTACTTC | CASSQESQGARGIHEQYF
TRBJ2-2 | . | TRBV19 | . | TGTGCCAGTAGCCCAGGGGAGGACACCGGGGAGCTGTTTTTT | CASSPGEDTGELFF
TRBJ2-1 | . | TRBV20-1 | . | TGCAGTGCTCCCTACAATGAGCAGTTCTTC | CSAPYNEQFF
TRBJ2-1 | . | TRBV7-9 | . | TGTGCCAGCAGCTTAGTACAGGGAGAAGGCGATGAGCAGTTCTTC | CASSLVQGEGDEQFF
TRBJ2-7 | . | TRBV15 | TRBD1 | TGTGCCACCAGTTGGTACAGGGGGTCCTACGAGCAGTACTTC | CATSWYRGSYEQYF
TRBJ2-1 | . | TRBV5-6 | . | TGTGCCAGCAGCTCAACGCCGGGAGTTACCTACAATGAGCAGTTCTTC | CASSSTPGVTYNEQFF
TRBJ2-3 | . | TRBV27 | TRBD2 | TGTGCCAGCAGTTTTAAGCGGGATGGCACAGATACGCAGTATTTT | CASSFKRDGTDTQYF
TRBJ2-3 | . | TRBV28 | TRBD2 | TGTGCCAGCAGTTTATGGACTAGCGGAATCACAGATACGCAGTATTTT | CASSLWTSGITDTQYF
TRBJ2-3 | . | TRBV27 | . | TGTGCCAGCAGTTTCCACCCCCCCCAACGGGATACGCAGTATTTT | CASSFHPPQRDTQYF
TRBJ2-7 | . | TRBV4-3 | TRBD1 | TGCGCCAGCAGCCAAGACCGGACAGGGGCGAGCTCCTACGAGCAGTACTTC | CASSQDRTGASSYEQYF
TRBJ2-3 | . | TRBV7-6 | TRBD2 | TGTGCCAGCAGCTTAGGGGCGGGAGATGGCACTAGCACAGATACGCAGTATTTT | CASSLGAGDGTSTDTQYF
TRBJ2-2 | . | TRBV11-3 | . | TGTGCCAGCAGCTCGGACACCGGGGAGCTGTTTTTT | CASSSDTGELFF
TRBJ2-3 | . | TRBV9 | . | TGTGCCAGCAGCAGAGAAGTAGGGCTAGCGTTGCCAGATACGCAGTATTTT | CASSREVGLALPDTQYF
TRBJ1-2 | . | TRBV28 | . | TGTGCCAGCAGTTGCTACCGCAGGGACTATGGCTACACCTTC | CASSCYRRDYGYTF
TRBJ2-3 | . | TRBV4-1 | TRBD2 | TGCGCCAGCAGCCATCATCGCGGGGGTACAGATACGCAGTATTTT | CASSHHRGGTDTQYF
TRBJ2-7 | . | TRBV27 | TRBD1 | TGTGCCAGCAGTTCCGGCCAGGGGGCCTACGAGCAGTACTTC | CASSSGQGAYEQYF
TRBJ2-1 | . | TRBV4-3 | . | TGCGCCAGCAGCCAAGAAGTCGACGGAACCTCCTACAATGAGCAGTTCTTC | CASSQEVDGTSYNEQFF
TRBJ1-4 | . | TRBV9 | TRBD1 | TGTGCCAGCAGCCGTAACCCCCCGCTCAGGGGGGGTAATGAAAAACTGTTTTTT | CASSRNPPLRGGNEKLFF
TRBJ1-3 | . | TRBV30 | . | TGTGCCTGGAGTCCTCGCGCCGATTCTGGAAACACCATATATTTT | CAWSPRADSGNTIYF
TRBJ2-3 | . | TRBV15 | TRBD2 | TGTGCCACCAGCAGTCCCAAGAGCCGGGACTACGGATGCACAGATACGCAGTATTTT | CATSSPKSRDYGCTDTQYF
TRBJ1-5 | . | TRBV7-9 | . | TGTGCCAGCAGCTCCCGGGGGGGGCTTAATCAGCCCCAGCATTTT | CASSSRGGLNQPQHF
TRBJ2-7 | . | TRBV19 | . | TGTGCCAGTAGGGGACCATACAGCTACGAGCAGTACTTC | CASRGPYSYEQYF
TRBJ2-7 | . | TRBV7-2 | TRBD2 | TGTGCCAGCAGCTTTGAGCTAGCGGGAGAACTACACGAGCAGTACTTC | CASSFELAGELHEQYF
TRBJ1-5 | . | TRBV7-8 | . | TGTGCCAGCAGCTTTACAGGCCCGGGGGCTAATCAGCCCCAGCATTTT | CASSFTGPGANQPQHF
TRBJ2-7 | . | TRBV7-2 | TRBD2 | TGTGCCAGCAGCCTAACTAGCGTTGGACTCTACGAGCAGTACTTC | CASSLTSVGLYEQYF
TRBJ2-1 | once | TRBV28 | . | TGTGCCAGCAGTTTAAGGGGTCAGGTCTACAATGAGCAGTTCTTC | CASSLRGQVYNEQFF
TRBJ2-2 | . | TRBV10-2 | TRBD2 | TGCGCCAGCACCCCGATGGAGCGGCGGGAGGGCACCGGGGAGCTGTTTTTT | CASTPMERREGTGELFF
TRBJ2-7 | . | TRBV5-3 | . | TGTGCCAGAAGCTTGGGGGACCCCGAGCAGTACTTC | CARSLGDPEQYF